The source of this TCR beta chain is a study of T cells in Graves' hyperthyroidism and ophthalmopathy. With 4 bases clipped from V and 7 bases from J, the junction kept 7 bases outside the gene matches. Per the germline V gene, CDR1 is SGHRS and CDR2 is YFSETQ. The CDR3 sequence is 13 residues long. The study, taken as a whole, reports: Most expanded thyroid clonotypes above 0.001 recurred in blood. For ophthalmopathy, model prediction preceded onset by a median about 6.4 months.

Absent ophthalmopathy progression within 18 months defined stable Graves' hyperthyroidism. The TCR beta CDR3 regions underwent amplification using RNA transcripts as the source. Using the HTBI primer set, a first-round RT-PCR was run on the TCR CDR3. TCRdb redid the calling of the multiplex PCR reads with MiXCR, one entry per CDR3 protein. Of some 600,000 distinct CDR3 sequences in the sample, 40% to 55% are singletons; the top ten hold 8.2%. As for this clonotype: The antigen remains undetermined.

The receptor comes from a woman between 18 and 30 years old with Graves' hyperthyroidism. Material: peripheral blood or thyroid tissue (not recorded which). The rearrangement uses TRBV5-1 and TRBJ1-1, with 7 bases lining up with TRBD1. CDR3 protein: CASSQGGRDEAFF. The CDR3 coding sequence is TGCGCCAGCAGCCAGGGGGGGAGAGATGAAGCTTTCTTT.